This T cell receptor beta chain was identified during a study of blood T cell repertoires in COVID-19. Study-wide background: Sites in the United States, Italy and Spain provided acute and convalescent COVID-19 samples.

In the source study's methods: By means of reference gene primer amplification, nucleated cell counts were estimated. The data were produced by immunoSEQ multiplex PCR, yet TCRdb's version contains in-frame clones alone and is incomplete. The DNA gave D and trimming, while V, J and clone size come from that table. This table has around 340,000 clones, approximately 89% appearing once. Seattle's cohort entered during active infection and was followed longitudinally. Sequencing input: peripheral blood. This receptor was obtained from a woman aged 60-70 years with COVID-19, enrolled during active disease.

In DNA, the CDR3 is TGTGCCAGCAGGTTATATGGACAGGACACTGAAGCTTTCTTT. Encoded protein: CASRLYGQDTEAFF. The chain employs TRBV6-5 and TRBJ1-1, with 7 bases fitting TRBD1. Trimming cost V 6 bases and J 3 bases; bases outside gene matches: 7. The CDR3 covers 14 residues. Germline CDR1 MNHEY, CDR2 SVGAGI.